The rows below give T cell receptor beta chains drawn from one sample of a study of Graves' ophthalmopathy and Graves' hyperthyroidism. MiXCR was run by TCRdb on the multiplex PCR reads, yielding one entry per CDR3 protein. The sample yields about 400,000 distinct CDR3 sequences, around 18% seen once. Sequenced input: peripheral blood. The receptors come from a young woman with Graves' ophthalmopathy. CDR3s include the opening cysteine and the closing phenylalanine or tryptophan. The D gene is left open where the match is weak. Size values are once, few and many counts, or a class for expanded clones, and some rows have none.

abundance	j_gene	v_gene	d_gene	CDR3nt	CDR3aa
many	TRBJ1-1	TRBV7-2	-	TGTGCCAGCAGCCGATTACAGGGAATGAACACTGAAGCTTTCTTT	CASSRLQGMNTEAFF
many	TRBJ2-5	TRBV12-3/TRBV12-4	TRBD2	TGTGCCAGCAGTTTCGGGGGGAGGGAAGAGACCCAGTACTTC	CASSFGGREETQYF
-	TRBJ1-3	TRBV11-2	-	TGTGCCAGCAGCTTAGTATCCGGGTTTCCAGGGTCCTCTGGAAACACCATATATTTT	CASSLVSGFPGSSGNTIYF
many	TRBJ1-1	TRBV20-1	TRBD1	TGCAGTGCTAGTAGGGTGGGAGGGACAGGAACTGAAGCTTTCTTT	CSASRVGGTGTEAFF
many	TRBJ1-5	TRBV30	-	TGTGCCTGGAGCGAGGACAGCGGCAATCAGCCCCAGCATTTT	CAWSEDSGNQPQHF
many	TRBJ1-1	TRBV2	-	TGTGCCAGCAGTGAAGGGCGGGTCACTGAAGCTTTCTTT	CASSEGRVTEAFF
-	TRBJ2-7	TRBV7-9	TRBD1	TGTGCCAGCAGCGAACCAGGGGGTACCTACGAGCAGTACTTC	CASSEPGGTYEQYF
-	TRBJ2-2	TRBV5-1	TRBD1	TGCGCCAGCAGCAGGAAGTCGGGACAGCAAGGTCTGACCGGGGAGCTGTTTTTT	CASSRKSGQQGLTGELFF
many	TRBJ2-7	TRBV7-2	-	TGTGCCAGCAGCACGTTCTACGAGCAGTACTTC	CASSTFYEQYF
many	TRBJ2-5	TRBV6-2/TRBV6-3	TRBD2	TGTGCCAGCAGCGACCAGGGAGGGCAACAAGAGACCCAGTACTTC	CASSDQGGQQETQYF
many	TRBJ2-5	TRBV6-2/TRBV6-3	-	TGTGCCAGCAGTTACTTCCGGGACGGGACCCAGTACTTC	CASSYFRDGTQYF